This T cell receptor beta chain came from a study of Ad26.COV2.S vaccination and SARS-CoV-2 variants. Germline V gene sequence: CDR1 KGHDR, CDR2 SFDVKD. Deletions cut 0 bases from V and 7 bases from J, with 8 bases between. The CDR3 consists of 14 residues. The data were produced by immunoSEQ multiplex PCR, yet TCRdb's version contains in-frame clones alone and is incomplete. Seen here are under 95,000 clones, roughly 85% observed once, and the top ten hold roughly 15%. Points from the study as a whole: Overall T cell responses may have been underestimated by the analyses of TCR breadth and depth. Similar non-spike TCR breadth was seen in vaccine and placebo recipients. Substantial breadth in spike-specific CD8+ and CD4+ T cell responses was reportedly seen after vaccination.

Points on this clone: As yet, its antigen is unknown.

This receptor was obtained from a human donor who had recovered from COVID-19. The sequenced sample was peripheral blood, obtained after recovery from COVID-19. V is TRBV24-1 and J is TRBJ2-2, with unresolved D. The CDR3 sequence is CATSDLGVGGELFF. The CDR3 DNA follows: TGTGCCACCAGTGATTTGGGGGTAGGCGGGGAGCTGTTTTTT.